This T cell receptor beta chain was identified during a study of T cell repertoires in cytomegalovirus infection. Study-wide background: CMV epitopes, recently identified HLA-C-restricted and well-studied HLA-B-restricted, were used. Both CMV infection and a matching HLA type were indicated by public TCR beta signatures. General study points: Identification of carriers of CMV plus the relevant HLA was achieved through cumulative public TCR beta family frequency. Predominance within the ex vivo response was attributable to HLA-C-restricted CMV-specific TCR beta clonotypes.

TCRdb re-called the reads through MiXCR, storing one row per CDR3 protein. This table holds about 830,000 distinct CDR3 sequences, around a third found once. About this clonotype: Its antigen is unknown.

The receptor was isolated from a human donor in good health (CMV status not recorded). Some clones in this sample may be carry-over from other donors' samples. Sequencing used cultured CD8+ T cells from PBMCs, obtained from culture after CMV antigen stimulation.

CDR3 loop: CASSVYSQGHNEQFF. The CDR3 DNA is TGTGCCAGCAGCGTATACTCCCAGGGGCACAATGAGCAGTTCTTC. The chain employs TRBV9 and TRBJ2-1; TRBD1 might be the D (6 bases). V dropped 1 base and J dropped 5 bases, with 13 bases sitting between them. This CDR3 has 15 residues. Germline CDR1 and CDR2: SGDLS and YYNGEE.